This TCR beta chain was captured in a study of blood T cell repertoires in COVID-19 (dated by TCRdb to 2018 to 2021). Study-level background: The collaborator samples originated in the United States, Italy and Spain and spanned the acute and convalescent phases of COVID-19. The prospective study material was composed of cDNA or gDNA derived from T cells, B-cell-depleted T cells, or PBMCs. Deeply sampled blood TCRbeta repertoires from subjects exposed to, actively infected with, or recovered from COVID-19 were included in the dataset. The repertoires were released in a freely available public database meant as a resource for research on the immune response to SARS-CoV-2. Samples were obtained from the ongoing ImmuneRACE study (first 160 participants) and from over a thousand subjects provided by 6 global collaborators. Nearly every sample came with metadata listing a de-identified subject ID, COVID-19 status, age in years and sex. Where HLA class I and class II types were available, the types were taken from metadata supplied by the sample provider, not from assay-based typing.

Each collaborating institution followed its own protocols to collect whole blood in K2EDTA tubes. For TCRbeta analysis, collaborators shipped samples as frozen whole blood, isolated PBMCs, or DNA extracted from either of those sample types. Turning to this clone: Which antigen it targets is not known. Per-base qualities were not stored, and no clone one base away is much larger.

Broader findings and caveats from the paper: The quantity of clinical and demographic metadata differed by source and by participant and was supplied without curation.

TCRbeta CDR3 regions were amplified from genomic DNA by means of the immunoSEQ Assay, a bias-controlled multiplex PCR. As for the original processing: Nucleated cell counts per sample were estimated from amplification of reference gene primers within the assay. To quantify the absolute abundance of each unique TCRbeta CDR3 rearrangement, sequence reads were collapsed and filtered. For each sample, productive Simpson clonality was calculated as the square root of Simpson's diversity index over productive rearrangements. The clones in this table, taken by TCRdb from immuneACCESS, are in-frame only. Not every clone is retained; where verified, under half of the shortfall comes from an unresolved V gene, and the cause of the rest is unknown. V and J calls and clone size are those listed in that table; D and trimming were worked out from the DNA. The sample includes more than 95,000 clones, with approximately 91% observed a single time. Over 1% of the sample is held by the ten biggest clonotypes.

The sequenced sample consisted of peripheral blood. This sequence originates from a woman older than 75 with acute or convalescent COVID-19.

The CDR3 loop reads CASSIGQGPQGGYTF. The nucleotide sequence reads as follows: TGTGCCAGTAGTATTGGACAGGGGCCACAGGGAGGCTACACCTTC. The chain joins TRBV19 to TRBJ1-2; 9 central nucleotides agree with TRBD1. At the junction V is shortened by 3 bases and J by 8 bases; bases outside the gene matches: 10. The germline V gene (reference sequence) supplies CDR1 LNHDA and CDR2 SQIVND. The CDR3, from cysteine to phenylalanine, totals 15 residues. Just the 45-base CDR3 DNA is kept, in frame starting at base 1.